This T cell receptor beta chain came from a study of T-cell memory formation after mild COVID-19. With 1 base clipped from V and 6 bases from J, the junction kept 3 bases outside the gene matches. Germline assignment: CDR1 SGDLS and CDR2 YYNGEE. The CDR3 totals 15 residues. Each CDR3 protein gets one entry after TCRdb re-called the 5' RACE reads with MiXCR. Of about 440,000 distinct CDR3 sequences listed, around 19% are singletons. The sequence derives from an adult woman who had mild COVID-19 (a few samples of this study predate the infection). Cell type and time point are not known. The chain uses TRBV9 and TRBJ2-2; 10 bases line up with TRBD2. Sequenced: PBMCs or a T cell subset sorted from them (not recorded which). The CDR3 is CASSVSGGAAGELFF. The CDR3 DNA reads as TGTGCCAGCAGCGTAAGCGGGGGGGCCGCCGGGGAGCTGTTTTTT.